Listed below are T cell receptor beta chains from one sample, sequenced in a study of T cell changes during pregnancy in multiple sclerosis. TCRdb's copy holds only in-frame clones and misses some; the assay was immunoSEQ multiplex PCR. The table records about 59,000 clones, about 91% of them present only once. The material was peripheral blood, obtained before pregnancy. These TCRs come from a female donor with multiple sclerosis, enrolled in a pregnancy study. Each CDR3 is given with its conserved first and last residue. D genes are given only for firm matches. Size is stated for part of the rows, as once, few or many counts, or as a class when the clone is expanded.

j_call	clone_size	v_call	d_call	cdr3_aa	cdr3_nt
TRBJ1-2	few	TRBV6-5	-	CASRRDSAAGYTF	TGTGCCAGCAGACGTGACAGCGCTGCTGGCTACACCTTC
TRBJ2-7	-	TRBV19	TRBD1	CASSTPGQGFHEQYF	TGTGCCAGTAGTACCCCGGGACAGGGCTTCCACGAGCAGTACTTC
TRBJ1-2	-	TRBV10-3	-	CAISDQGRVGYGYTF	TGTGCCATCAGTGACCAGGGTCGGGTGGGCTATGGCTACACCTTC
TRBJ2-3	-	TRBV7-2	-	CASSPLQGTDTQYF	TGTGCCAGCAGCCCATTGCAGGGTACAGATACGCAGTATTTT
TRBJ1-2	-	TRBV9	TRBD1	CASSPGQGPYGYTF	TGTGCCAGCAGTCCGGGACAGGGTCCTTATGGCTACACCTTC
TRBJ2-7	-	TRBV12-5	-	CASGLGVGSSYEQYF	TGTGCTAGTGGTTTAGGCGTAGGGAGCTCCTACGAGCAGTACTTC
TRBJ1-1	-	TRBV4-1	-	CASSRSQGGYTEAFF	TGCGCCAGCAGCCGATCTCAGGGAGGGTACACTGAAGCTTTCTTT
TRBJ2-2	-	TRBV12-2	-	CASRLEPPLGTSGVTGELFF	TGTGCAAGTCGCTTAGAACCTCCCCTCGGGACTAGCGGGGTCACCGGGGAGCTGTTTTTT
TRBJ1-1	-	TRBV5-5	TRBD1	CASSLRTGVNTEAFF	TGTGCCAGCAGCTTAAGGACAGGGGTAAACACTGAAGCTTTCTTT
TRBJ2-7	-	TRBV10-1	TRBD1	CASSGTGVSYEQYF	TGCGCCAGTTCCGGGACAGGGGTATCCTACGAGCAGTACTTC
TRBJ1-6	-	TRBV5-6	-	CASSLDRSQGPLHF	TGTGCCAGCAGCTTGGACAGGAGCCAGGGGCCCCTCCACTTT
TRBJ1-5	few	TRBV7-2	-	CASSRGGSEPQHF	TGTGCCAGCAGTCGGGGAGGGTCAGAGCCCCAGCATTTT
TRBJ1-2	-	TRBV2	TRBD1	CASSPGQGNYGYTF	TGTGCCAGCAGTCCCGGACAGGGCAACTATGGCTACACCTTC
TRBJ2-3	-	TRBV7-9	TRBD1	CASSINRGITDTQYF	TGTGCCAGCAGCATAAACAGGGGGATCACAGATACGCAGTATTTT
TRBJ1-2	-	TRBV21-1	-	CASYVNGYTF	TGTGCCAGCTATGTTAATGGCTACACCTTC
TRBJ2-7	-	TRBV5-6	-	CASSLGTPSYEQYF	TGTGCCAGCAGCTTAGGGACACCGTCCTACGAGCAGTACTTC
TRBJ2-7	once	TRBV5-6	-	CASSLDKTYEQYF	TGTGCCAGCAGCTTGGATAAAACCTACGAGCAGTACTTC
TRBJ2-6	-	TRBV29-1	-	CSVEEGRTGANVLTF	TGCAGCGTTGAAGAGGGGCGAACTGGGGCCAACGTCCTGACTTTC
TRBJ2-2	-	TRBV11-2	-	CASSLVSGSGELFF	TGTGCCAGCAGCTTAGTTTCCGGGAGCGGGGAGCTGTTTTTT
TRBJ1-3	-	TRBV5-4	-	CASTAWGRGPNTIYF	TGTGCCAGCACTGCTTGGGGGCGGGGGCCAAACACCATATATTTT
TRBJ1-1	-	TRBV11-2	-	CASSLDPAAEAFF	TGTGCCAGCAGCTTAGATCCGGCAGCGGAAGCTTTCTTT
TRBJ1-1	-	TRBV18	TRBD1	CASSPRTGGETEAFF	TGTGCCAGCTCACCTCGCACAGGGGGCGAGACTGAAGCTTTCTTT
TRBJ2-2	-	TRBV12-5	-	CASGLRTGELFF	TGTGCTAGTGGTTTGCGCACCGGGGAGCTGTTTTTT
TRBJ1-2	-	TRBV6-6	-	CASSPGQTTYGYTF	TGTGCCAGCAGCCCCGGACAGACTACCTATGGCTACACCTTC
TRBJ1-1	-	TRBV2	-	CASRHPGRNTEAFF	TGTGCCAGCAGGCATCCCGGGAGGAACACTGAAGCTTTCTTT
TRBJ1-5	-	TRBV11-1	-	CASSLPQGINQPQHF	TGTGCCAGCAGCTTACCCCAGGGGATAAATCAGCCCCAGCATTTT
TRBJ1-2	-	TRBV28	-	CASTSYPGGGYTF	TGTGCCAGCACCTCTTACCCTGGGGGGGGCTACACCTTC
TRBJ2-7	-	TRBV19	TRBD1	CASSIGAGTGAEQYF	TGTGCCAGTAGTATCGGTGCCGGGACAGGGGCCGAGCAGTACTTC
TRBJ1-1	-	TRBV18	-	CASSPGAGTEAFF	TGTGCCAGCTCACCAGGGGCCGGCACTGAAGCTTTCTTT
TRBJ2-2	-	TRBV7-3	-	CASSLRRGGTTGELFF	TGTGCCAGCAGCTTAAGGAGGGGAGGCACCACCGGGGAGCTGTTTTTT
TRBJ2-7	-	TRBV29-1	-	CSVEEILGYEQYF	TGCAGCGTTGAAGAAATTTTGGGCTACGAGCAGTACTTC
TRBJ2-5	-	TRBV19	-	CASNPGGGSPSDYQETQYF	TGTGCCTCCAACCCGGGAGGGGGCTCTCCCTCAGACTACCAAGAGACCCAGTACTTC
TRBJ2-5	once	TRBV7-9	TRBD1	CASSYPGRGLGETQYF	TGTGCCAGCAGCTACCCCGGCAGGGGGCTCGGTGAGACCCAGTACTTC
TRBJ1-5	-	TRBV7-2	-	CASSLSYAQPQHF	TGTGCCAGCAGCTTAAGTTATGCGCAGCCCCAGCATTTT
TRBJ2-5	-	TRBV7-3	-	CASSPYRRGETQYF	TGTGCCAGCAGCCCCTACCGTAGGGGGGAGACCCAGTACTTC
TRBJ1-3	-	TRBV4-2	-	CASSQDTGLGGPGNTIYF	TGTGCCAGCAGCCAAGATACTGGTCTTGGGGGCCCTGGAAACACCATATATTTT
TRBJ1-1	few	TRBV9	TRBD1	CASSGQGAKRIEAFF	TGTGCCAGCAGCGGACAGGGGGCAAAAAGGATTGAAGCTTTCTTT
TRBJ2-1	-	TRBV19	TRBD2	CASGTSDHNEQFF	TGTGCCAGTGGGACTAGCGACCACAATGAGCAGTTCTTC
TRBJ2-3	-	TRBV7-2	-	CASSLLMGGGTDTQYF	TGTGCCAGCAGCCTGCTTATGGGCGGGGGCACAGATACGCAGTATTTT
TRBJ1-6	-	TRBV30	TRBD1	CAWSATRGQYSSPLHF	TGTGCCTGGAGTGCCACGAGGGGGCAGTATAGTTCACCCCTCCACTTT
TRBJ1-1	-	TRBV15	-	CATGSMNTEAFF	TGTGCCACCGGTAGCATGAACACTGAAGCTTTCTTT
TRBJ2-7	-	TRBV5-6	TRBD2	CASSLAGDPYEQYF	TGTGCCAGCAGCCTAGCGGGGGATCCCTACGAGCAGTACTTC
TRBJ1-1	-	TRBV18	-	CASSPITVDTEAFF	TGTGCCAGCTCACCCATCACGGTTGACACTGAAGCTTTCTTT
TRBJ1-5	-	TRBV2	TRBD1	CASRRDRESNQPQHF	TGTGCCAGCAGACGGGACAGGGAGAGCAATCAGCCCCAGCATTTT